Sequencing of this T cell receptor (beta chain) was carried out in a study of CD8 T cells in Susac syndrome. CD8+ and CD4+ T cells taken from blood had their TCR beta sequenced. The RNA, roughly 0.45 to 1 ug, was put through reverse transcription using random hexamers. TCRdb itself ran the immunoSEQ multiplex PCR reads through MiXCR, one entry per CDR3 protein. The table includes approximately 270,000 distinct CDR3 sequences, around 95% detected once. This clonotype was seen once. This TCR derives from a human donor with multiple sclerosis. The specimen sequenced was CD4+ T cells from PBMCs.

CDR3 sequence: CASSQDFSGANVLTF. The CDR3, as DNA: TGTGCCAGCAGCCAAGATTTTAGTGGGGCCAACGTCCTGACTTTC. The gene calls are TRBV3-1 and TRBJ2-6; no definite D call. The CDR3 length is 15 residues. Per germline, CDR1 LGHDT and CDR2 YNNKEL (reference sequence). With 0 bases removed from V and 3 bases from J, the gap between germline ends came to 6 bases.